The T cell receptor (beta chain) under discussion was sequenced for a study of human thymus T cells (dated by TCRdb to 2020 to 2021). General notes on the study: TCR alpha and beta repertoires from seven to nine infant thymus samples and a few related peripheral blood samples were characterized in the study. The infant donors were roughly 6 to 244 days old, and the cohort included roughly six males and a couple of females.

The immunoSEQ multiplex PCR assay was used to amplify the TCRB and TCRAD loci from a standardized amount of quality-controlled genomic DNA. Amplicons spanned the V(D)J region at a length sufficient to cover the CDR3 and identify V and J genes. The amplicons were sequenced on an Illumina platform via the commercial immunoSEQ service. Per the original workflow: Corrections for primer bias and sequencing errors followed previously described methods, while TCRAD and TCRB definitions were based on the IMGT database. Analysis of the repertoires was done with immunoSEQ Analyzer 3.0 and VDJTools and included basic statistics, V/J segment usage, diversity estimates, rarefaction and pairwise overlap. Diversity was estimated using the Chao1, ChaoE, Efron-Thisted, Shannon and inverse Simpson indices, and was also estimated on datasets down-sampled to the size of the smallest sample. Repertoire overlap was assessed by strict matching of CDR3 nucleotide sequence, V gene and J gene, and clustering was done by Jaccard-based multidimensional scaling. The table comes from immuneACCESS by way of TCRdb, which keeps in-frame sequences with V and J called. Part of the clones is missing from these tables; in studies checked, under half for an unresolved V gene and the rest for unknown reasons. V, J and clone size were drawn from that table, and D and trimming were deduced from the DNA. The sample records tens of thousands of clones, 95% of which are singletons. 0.034% of the sample rests with the top ten.

Thymus tissue was collected as surgical resects that were removed during corrective cardiac surgery. In Finland, the donors were immunologically healthy infants who were having open corrective cardiac surgery for congenital heart defects. Thymocytes were freed from the tissue by mechanical means and kept at -70 degrees C as pellets of roughly 9.5-31 million cells. A QIAsymphony instrument was used to extract genomic DNA from the frozen cell pellets. This clone appeared once. Its antigen remains unidentified. It has no much larger one-base neighbor in the sample; base qualities were not kept. The paper's findings and limits, for the study overall: On average, about 800,000 unique TCRB clonotypes were obtained from thymus samples, compared with 75,000 to 90,000 from blood samples. Highly overlapping thymic TCR repertoires among unrelated individuals were reported in the related research. Both the thymic and the peripheral blood repertoires appeared to show biased V and J gene segment usage.

V is pared back by 5 bases and J by 3 bases, with 14 bases lying between the germline termini. Sequences SGHTA (CDR1) and FQGNSA (CDR2) are obtained from the germline V gene. CDR3 length: 14 amino acids, cysteine to phenylalanine. Kept here is only the CDR3 DNA, which spans 42 bases and is read in frame from base 1. The source material was thymus tissue. The rearrangement combines TRBV7-2 with TRBJ2-7; the D gene is possibly TRBD2, with 6 bases matching. The receptor was isolated from a girl under two years old with a congenital heart defect but otherwise immunologically healthy. The DNA is TGTGCCAGCAGCGTAAGACTAGTAGGCTACGAGCAGTACTTC. Translated, it reads CASSVRLVGYEQYF.